The next 8 T cell receptor beta chains were all read from a single sample in a study of read filtering for tumor transcriptome and immune sequencing. From 300 to 400 ng of RNA, a library with molecular barcoded alpha/delta and beta/gamma adaptors was made. A single record per CDR3 protein comes from TCRdb applying MiXCR to the reads. The table shows 50,000 or so distinct CDR3 sequences, with roughly 19% occurring only once. Input material: a population of CD138-negative cells sorted from bone marrow. These receptors all stem from a donor at least 40 years old with multiple myeloma.

This clonotype was counted many times. The chain employs TRBV28 and TRBJ2-5; TRBD1 matches at 9 bases. Germline CDR1 is MDHEN and CDR2 is SYDVKM. The junction had 7 bases not matched to a gene; V was cut back by 6 bases and J by 2 bases. CDR3 length: 15 residues. The CDR3 protein is CASRPTGGYQETQYF. In DNA form, the CDR3 reads TGTGCCAGCAGGCCGACAGGGGGTTATCAAGAGACCCAGTACTTC. The variable domain in full, completed from reference TRBV28 and TRBJ2-5, reads DVKVTQSSRYLVKRTGEKVFLECVQDMDHENMFWYRQDPGLGLRLIYFSYDVKMKEKGDIPEGYSVSREKKERFSLILESASTNQTSMYLCASRPTGGYQETQYFGPGTRLLVL.

This clonotype turned up a few times. The J gene is TRBJ1-3, the V gene TRBV7-9; D remains unclear. From germline, CDR1 is SEHNR and CDR2 FQNEAQ (reference sequence). V gave up 3 bases and J gave up 7 bases, with 13 bases separating them. The CDR3 extends over 14 amino acids. DNA for the CDR3: TGTGCCAGCAGCTTCCCAGGCTTTGGGAACACCATATATTTT. The encoded protein is CASSFPGFGNTIYF.

In this sample, this clonotype turned up once. Germline and junction disagree at one end, which may indicate a read error. The rearrangement links TRBV7-2 to TRBJ2-1; unclear D gene. The germline CDR1 and CDR2 sequences are SGHTA and FQGNSA. The CDR3 length is 15 residues. The CDR3 loop reads CASSLGGSRSNEQFF. The DNA for the CDR3 is TGCGCCAGCAGCTTAGGCGGAAGTAGGAGCAATGAGCAGTTCTTC.

This clonotype was observed a few times. This chain links TRBV7-6 with TRBJ2-5, with D maybe TRBD2 (6 bases). V was pared by 8 bases and J by 5 bases, with 15 bases between. The CDR3 runs 13 residues. Germline V gives CDR1 SGHVS, CDR2 FNYEAQ. As DNA, the CDR3 is TGTGCCAGCGGGAGGATCTTAGGGGAGACCCAGTACTTC. The encoded protein is CASGRILGETQYF.

In its sample, this clonotype was seen many times. This sequence joins TRBV11-2 and TRBJ2-3; no reliable D call. The CDR3 runs to 13 residues. Germline lookup yields CDR1 SGHAT and CDR2 FQNNGV. V was shortened by 4 bases and J by 2 bases, with 7 bases between the two germline ends. CDR3 in amino acids: CASSSAPTDTQYF. The CDR3 coding sequence is TGTGCCAGCAGCTCAGCCCCCACAGATACGCAGTATTTT.

This clonotype was counted at least ten times. This rearrangement joins TRBV18 to TRBJ2-7, with 7 bases fitting TRBD1. The V gene's germline CDR1 is KGHSH and CDR2 LQKENI. V lost 3 bases and J lost 6; bases outside the gene matches: 8. The CDR3 length is 14 residues. The CDR3 protein is CASSPSTGLGEQYF. The CDR3 DNA reads TGTGCCAGCTCACCTTCGACAGGGTTGGGCGAGCAGTACTTC.

The V and J genes are TRBV20-1 and TRBJ2-7; the D is unclear. V dropped 3 bases and J dropped 6 bases, with 12 bases sitting between them. Germline CDR1 and CDR2: DFQATT and SNEGSKA (reference sequence). The CDR3 runs to 12 residues. CDR3 in amino acids: CSASRRLGEQYF. The CDR3 region has the DNA TGCAGTGCTAGTAGGCGTTTGGGCGAGCAGTACTTC.

The chain joins TRBV12-3 or TRBV12-4 to TRBJ2-2; perhaps TRBD1 as D (5 bases). The CDR3 extends over 15 amino acids. Trimming pared 7 bases from V and 3 bases from J, leaving 15 bases between. In DNA form, the CDR3 reads TGTGCCAGCAATCCACAGACAGTATACACCGGGGAGCTGTTTTTT. Amino acids: CASNPQTVYTGELFF.